Below, 23 T cell receptor beta chains from the same sample are listed, as sequenced in a study of T cell clones after liver transplantation. Assay: immunoSEQ multiplex PCR; the TCRdb copy retains only in-frame clones and omits some. Among more than 95,000 clones listed, about 86% were seen once. The sequences come from CD4+ T cells from blood, collected roughly 50 months after liver transplant. The receptors here all came from a human patient who received a liver transplant. The T cells may partly be graft donor cells.

The CDR3 loop reads CASSYSGGTSNQPQHF. In DNA, the CDR3 is TGTGCCAGCAGTTACTCGGGGGGAACAAGCAATCAGCCCCAGCATTTT. The chain is built from TRBV6-5 and TRBJ1-5; TRBD1 is a possible D gene (5 bases). The CDR3 is 16 residues long. Germline CDR1 is MNHEY and CDR2 is SVGAGI. Trimming took off 0 bases at V and 1 base at J, with 10 bases between the two ends.

The chain joins TRBV11-2 to TRBJ2-1; 10 bases map to TRBD1. This CDR3 has 16 residues. Germline assignment: CDR1 SGHAT and CDR2 FQNNGV. V shed 3 bases and J 5 bases; nucleotides not matched to a gene: 7. Here the CDR3 reads CASSFPTGGFDNEQFF. The DNA for the CDR3 is TGTGCCAGCAGCTTTCCGACAGGGGGCTTCGACAATGAGCAGTTCTTC.

In its sample, this clone was seen once. This rearrangement joins TRBV4-3 to TRBJ2-2, with TRBD1 matching 9 bases. J gave up 0 bases and V 4 bases, and 9 bases lay outside the gene matches. CDR1 and CDR2 (germline): LGHNA, YSLEER. This CDR3 region has 18 residues. The CDR3 DNA follows: TGCGCCAGCAGCCTCCGGGACAGGGTAGTATCGAACACCGGGGAGCTGTTTTTT. This encodes CASSLRDRVVSNTGELFF.

This clone was seen just once. This chain connects TRBV27 to TRBJ2-7, with 10 bases matching TRBD2. Germline V gene sequence: CDR1 MNHEY, CDR2 SMNVEV (reference sequence). Losses at the gene ends were 5 bases for V and 2 bases for J; bases not matched to a gene: 6. The CDR3 loop spans 15 amino acids. The CDR3: CASSTGTSVTYEQYF. The CDR3 DNA reads TGTGCCAGCAGTACCGGGACTAGCGTCACCTACGAGCAGTACTTC.

This rearrangement joins TRBV14 to TRBJ1-4; D is possibly TRBD1 (5 bases). V was pared by 2 bases and J by 13 bases, with 14 bases between. The CDR3 loop spans 13 amino acids. Germline CDR1 and CDR2: SGHDN and FVKESK. Here the CDR3 reads CASSQTPGFRLFF. CDR3 DNA: TGTGCCAGCAGCCAAACCCCAGGGTTTCGACTGTTTTTT.

This clone occurred once. The chain is built from TRBV6-1 and TRBJ2-7; TRBD1 matches 9 bases. From germline, CDR1 is MNHNS and CDR2 SASEGT. CDR3 length: 15 residues. J was trimmed by 3 bases and V by 6 bases; bases with no gene match: 9. DNA for the CDR3: TGTGCCAGCAGGAAGGGGACAGGGATAGACTACGAGCAGTACTTC. As protein: CASRKGTGIDYEQYF.

V and J are TRBV4-3 and TRBJ1-2, with D possibly being TRBD1 (5 bases). Between the trimmed V and J ends, which lost 0 bases and 4 bases, there was a span of 12 bases. Germline loops: CDR1 LGHNA, CDR2 YSLEER. CDR3 length: 15 amino acids. CDR3: CASSQDHQGGYGYTF. CDR3 DNA: TGCGCCAGCAGCCAAGATCATCAGGGTGGCTATGGCTACACCTTC.

V gene TRBV11-2 combines with J gene TRBJ1-1; tentative D call: TRBD1 (5 bases). The germline V gene has CDR1 SGHAT and CDR2 FQNNGV. This CDR3 region has 13 residues. The V gene lost 2 bases and the J gene lost 3 bases, with 7 bases spanning the gap. The CDR3 spells CASSLIRDTEAFF. CDR3 sequence (DNA): TGTGCCAGCAGCTTAATCAGGGACACTGAAGCTTTCTTT.

This clone appeared a single time. The chain employs TRBV7-9 and TRBJ1-1; D gene uncertain. Trimming removed 5 bases at V and 5 bases at J, with 9 bases between. The length of the CDR3 is 12 residues. Germline V gene data show CDR1 as SEHNR and CDR2 as FQNEAQ (reference sequence). CDR3 protein: CASSLDTTEAFF. DNA of the CDR3: TGTGCCAGCAGCCTAGACACTACTGAAGCTTTCTTT.

The chain couples TRBV11-3 to TRBJ1-1; D ambiguous. This CDR3 is 13 amino acids long. V was clipped by 3 bases and J by 1 base, with 6 bases between them. Germline CDR1 is SGHNT and CDR2 is YENEEA. The CDR3 DNA is TGTGCCAGCAGCTTCGAACCGAACACTGAAGCTTTCTTT. Its protein is CASSFEPNTEAFF.

This clone was seen just once. The chain carries TRBV5-6 and TRBJ2-3, with 11 nucleotides matching TRBD2. This CDR3 has 18 residues. Trimming cost V 3 bases and J 0 bases; bases outside gene matches: 9. The germline CDR1 and CDR2 sequences are SGHDT and YYEEEE. This chain's CDR3 is CASSSLGGLAVSTDTQYF. The CDR3 coding sequence is TGTGCCAGCAGCTCCCTCGGGGGACTAGCGGTTAGCACAGATACGCAGTATTTT.

This clone was counted a single time. The chain links TRBV28 to TRBJ2-1; TRBD2 matches 11 bases. The CDR3 covers 17 residues. The J segment lost 7 bases and the V segment lost 2 bases, leaving 10 bases of the junction unmatched. Germline CDR1 is MDHEN and CDR2 is SYDVKM. The CDR3 here is CASSLHLAGGPSNEQFF. CDR3 in DNA: TGTGCCAGCAGTTTACACTTAGCGGGAGGGCCAAGTAATGAGCAGTTCTTC.

The chain joins TRBV2 to TRBJ2-2, with D tentatively TRBD1 (5 bases). This CDR3 is 14 amino acids long. Germline V gene sequence: CDR1 SNHLY, CDR2 FYNNEI. V lost 6 bases and J lost 4, with 12 bases in between. The CDR3 bases are TGTGCCAGCAGAGGGGCCATTTTCACCGGGGAGCTGTTTTTT. Amino acids: CASRGAIFTGELFF.

V usage is TRBV7-9 and J usage is TRBJ2-1, with a weak D call TRBD1 (6 bases). Germline assignment: CDR1 SEHNR and CDR2 FQNEAQ (reference sequence). V lost 3 bases, J lost 14 bases, and 11 bases lay in between. The CDR3 runs 11 residues. The CDR3 DNA follows: TGTGCCAGCAGCTTCTCGGACAGAGAGTTCTTC. As protein: CASSFSDREFF.

The V and J genes are TRBV2 and TRBJ2-2, with 9 bases that match TRBD2. Germline values: CDR1 SNHLY, CDR2 FYNNEI. The CDR3 length is 15 residues. Unmatched junction bases numbered 6, after V lost 7 bases and J lost 3 bases. The CDR3 DNA reads as TGTGCCAGCAAGGGCGGCGGGGGGGACACCGGGGAGCTGTTTTTT. Protein product: CASKGGGGDTGELFF. Supplemented by reference TRBV2 and TRBJ2-2, the full variable domain reads EPEVTQTPSHQVTQMGQEVILRCVPISNHLYFYWYRQILGQKVEFLVSFYNNEISEKSEIFDDQFSVERPDGSNFTLKIRSTKLEDSAMYFCASKGGGGDTGELFFGEGSRLTVL.

In this sample, this clone turned up once. This chain joins TRBV29-1 and TRBJ2-2; 10 positions agree with TRBD1. Germline CDR1 is SQVTM and CDR2 is ANQGSEA. The CDR3 runs 14 residues. V dropped 7 bases and J dropped 6; count of bases not matched to a gene: 8. CDR3 loop: CSARQGATAGELFF. Written as DNA, the CDR3 is TGCAGCGCCCGACAGGGGGCAACGGCCGGGGAGCTGTTTTTT.

The CDR3 loop is CASSVGGSSRTDTQYF. Here the CDR3 DNA reads TGTGCCAGCAGCGTAGGGGGGAGTAGCAGGACAGATACGCAGTATTTT. V gene TRBV9 combines with J gene TRBJ2-3; possibly TRBD1 or TRBD2 for D (5 bases each). Germline V gene data show CDR1 as SGDLS and CDR2 as YYNGEE. The length of the CDR3 is 16 residues. The ends were cut back, 0 bases at V and 3 bases at J, with 14 bases in the middle.

The rearrangement links TRBV4-2 to TRBJ2-2; no clear D gene. The germline V and J ends were trimmed by 1 base and 1 base, with 7 bases remaining between them. The germline gives CDR1 LGHNA, CDR2 YNFKEQ. The length of the CDR3 is 15 residues. The CDR3, as DNA: TGTGCCAGCAGCCAAGTAGAAGAGAACACCGGGGAGCTGTTTTTT. Protein sequence: CASSQVEENTGELFF.

The chain joins TRBV6-5 to TRBJ1-5, with 7 bases aligning to TRBD1. V gave up 5 bases and J gave up 7 bases; unmatched junction bases: 8. This CDR3 is 14 amino acids long. Germline CDR1 MNHEY, CDR2 SVGAGI. The chain's CDR3 is CASSRQGWNQPQHF. The CDR3 coding sequence is TGTGCCAGCAGTCGACAGGGTTGGAACCAGCCCCAGCATTTT.

This clone was counted a few times. The rearrangement uses TRBV28 and TRBJ2-3, with TRBD2 identical over 12 bases. J was trimmed by 5 bases and V by 4 bases; bases with no gene match: 7. CDR1 and CDR2 from the germline V gene are MDHEN and SYDVKM. The CDR3 totals 16 residues. This chain's CDR3 is CASSSRLAGAGDTQYF. CDR3 nucleotides: TGTGCCAGCAGTTCGCGACTAGCGGGAGCGGGAGATACGCAGTATTTT. The whole variable domain, filled in from reference TRBV28 and TRBJ2-3, reads DVKVTQSSRYLVKRTGEKVFLECVQDMDHENMFWYRQDPGLGLRLIYFSYDVKMKEKGDIPEGYSVSREKKERFSLILESASTNQTSMYLCASSSRLAGAGDTQYFGPGTRLTVL.

This clone has more than one count but fewer than ten. This rearrangement joins TRBV7-2 to TRBJ1-5; 7 bases agree with TRBD1. The CDR3 is made up of 14 amino acids. J was trimmed by 7 bases and V by 4 bases; bases with no gene match: 7. Per the germline V gene, CDR1 is SGHTA and CDR2 is FQGNSA. CDR3 coding DNA: TGTGCCAGCAGCTCATGGACAGGAGAACAGCCCCAGCATTTT. This translates into CASSSWTGEQPQHF.

This clone was counted between two and nine times. CDR3 region: CASGRTSVNTGELFF. The CDR3 DNA reads TGTGCCAGCGGTCGGACTAGCGTGAACACCGGGGAGCTGTTTTTT. V usage is TRBV6-1 and J usage is TRBJ2-2; 9 bases are a match to TRBD2. The CDR3 has 15 amino acids. The germline CDR1 and CDR2 sequences are MNHNS and SASEGT. V was clipped by 8 bases and J by 1 base; unmatched bases: 5.

The CDR3 protein is CASSRLAGANTDTQYF. The CDR3 DNA reads as TGTGCCAGCAGCCGACTAGCGGGGGCTAACACAGATACGCAGTATTTT. The chain is built from TRBV7-2 and TRBJ2-3, with 12 bases that match TRBD2. The germline CDR1 and CDR2 sequences are SGHTA and FQGNSA. This CDR3 region has 16 residues. V lost 5 bases to trimming and J lost 2 bases; unmatched junction nucleotides: 5.